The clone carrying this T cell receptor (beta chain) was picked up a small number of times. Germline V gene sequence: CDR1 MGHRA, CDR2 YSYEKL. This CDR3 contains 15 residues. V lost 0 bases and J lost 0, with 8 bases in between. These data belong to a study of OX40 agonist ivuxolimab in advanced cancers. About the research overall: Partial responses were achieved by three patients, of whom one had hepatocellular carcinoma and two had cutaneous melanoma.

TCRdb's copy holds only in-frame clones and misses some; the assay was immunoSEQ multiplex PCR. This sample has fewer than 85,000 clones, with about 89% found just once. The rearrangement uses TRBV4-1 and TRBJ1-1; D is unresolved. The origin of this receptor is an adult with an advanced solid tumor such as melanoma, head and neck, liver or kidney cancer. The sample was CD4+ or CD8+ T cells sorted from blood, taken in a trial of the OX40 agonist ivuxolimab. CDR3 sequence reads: CASSQDVTLNTEAFF. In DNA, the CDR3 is TGCGCCAGCAGCCAAGACGTAACCCTGAACACTGAAGCTTTCTTT.